The 20 T cell receptor beta chains below all came from one sample that was sequenced in a study of OX40 agonist ivuxolimab in advanced cancers. Here immunoSEQ multiplex PCR was the method, and the copy in TCRdb shows in-frame clones only, minus some. The profile shows about 50,000 clones, about 88% of them singletons. The sample in question was CD4+ or CD8+ T cells sorted from blood, obtained in a trial of the OX40 agonist ivuxolimab. The source of these receptors is an adult with an advanced solid tumor such as melanoma, head and neck, liver or kidney cancer.

The chain carries TRBV5-8 and TRBJ2-1, with D possibly TRBD1 on 5 matching bases. V was trimmed by 0 bases and J by 7 bases, leaving 11 bases between them. Germline V gives CDR1 SGHTS, CDR2 YDEGEE. The CDR3 sequence is 14 residues long. CDR3: CASSLVSGYNEQFF. DNA of the CDR3: TGTGCCAGCAGCTTGGTGTCAGGGTATAATGAGCAGTTCTTC.

This clone was detected once. The rearrangement links TRBV4-1 to TRBJ2-3, with TRBD1 identical over 9 bases. Germline assignment: CDR1 MGHRA and CDR2 YSYEKL. J lost 4 bases, V lost 0 bases, and 5 bases had no gene match. The CDR3 has 16 amino acids. The CDR3 sequence is CASSQDRRQGADTQYF. The CDR3 DNA is TGCGCCAGCAGCCAAGATCGCCGACAGGGGGCAGATACGCAGTATTTT.

This clone appeared a single time. The chain links TRBV28 to TRBJ1-2, with D possibly matching TRBD1 (5 bases). The CDR3 is 13 amino acids. The germline CDR1 and CDR2 sequences are MDHEN and SYDVKM. Trimming shortened V by 2 bases and J by 5 bases, and 9 bases separated the two germline ends. For the CDR3, the DNA is TGTGCCAGCAGTTTAGGGACGCAGTATGGCTACACCTTC. Translating gives CASSLGTQYGYTF.

This clone was seen only a few times. The chain links TRBV28 to TRBJ1-1; a weak D match, TRBD1 (6 bases). In germline, CDR1 is MDHEN, CDR2 SYDVKM. V was pared by 7 bases and J by 6 bases, with 15 bases between. The CDR3 has 13 residues. CDR3 DNA: TGTGCCAGCACGGAACAGGGTTGGGCTGAAGCTTTCTTT. Encoded protein: CASTEQGWAEAFF.

The chain has TRBV11-3 and TRBJ2-1; the D gene is possibly TRBD2 (5 bases). The CDR3 contains 12 residues. Germline V gene lookup returns CDR1 SGHNT and CDR2 YENEEA. The V end lost 4 bases, the J end lost 9 bases, and 10 bases lay between the germline ends. Written as DNA, the CDR3 is TGTGCCAGCAGCTGGACTTACGGTGAGCAGTTCTTC. Encoded protein: CASSWTYGEQFF.

This sequence joins TRBV18 and TRBJ1-4; 9 nucleotides line up with TRBD1. Looked up from germline, CDR1 is KGHSH and CDR2 is LQKENI. V lost 4 bases to trimming and J lost 3 bases; unmatched junction nucleotides: 3. CDR3 size: 15 residues. The DNA for the CDR3 is TGTGCCAGCTCACTAAGACAGGGGGCTAATGAAAAACTGTTTTTT. Translating it yields CASSLRQGANEKLFF.

This rearrangement joins TRBV7-2 to TRBJ2-7; 11 bases agree with TRBD2. The germline CDR1 and CDR2 sequences are SGHTA and FQGNSA. Losses at the gene ends were 6 bases for V and 3 bases for J; bases not matched to a gene: 4. CDR3 length: 14 residues. The CDR3 here is CASRSGLAVYEQYF. The CDR3 nucleotides read TGTGCCAGCAGATCGGGACTAGCGGTCTACGAGCAGTACTTC.

The rearrangement joins TRBV6-5 to TRBJ1-1; D perhaps matches TRBD1 (5 bases). Germline CDR1 is MNHEY and CDR2 is SVGAGI. V dropped 2 bases and J dropped 7 bases, with 8 bases sitting between them. The CDR3 contains 12 residues. The CDR3 region has the DNA TGTGCCAGCAGTTACACTAGGGGTGAAGCTTTCTTT. Amino acids: CASSYTRGEAFF.

This rearrangement joins TRBV30 to TRBJ1-5; D not resolved. This CDR3 has 15 residues. V shed 0 bases and J shed 4 bases, with 13 bases lying between them. In germline, CDR1 is GTSNPN, CDR2 SVGIG (reference sequence). The CDR3 DNA follows: TGTGCCTGGAGTGTACAAGGTAGTAATAATCAGCCCCAGCATTTT. Its protein product is CAWSVQGSNNQPQHF. The whole variable domain, filled in from reference TRBV30 and TRBJ1-5, reads SQTIHQWPATLVQPVGSPLSLECTVEGTSNPNLYWYRQAAGRGLQLLFYSVGIGQISSEVPQNLSASRPQDRQFILSSKKLLLSDSGFYLCAWSVQGSNNQPQHFGDGTRLSIL.

The V call is TRBV28, the J call TRBJ1-5; D is unresolved. The germline gives CDR1 MDHEN, CDR2 SYDVKM. The CDR3 is 14 residues long. Trimming removed 3 bases at V and 7 bases at J, with 13 bases between. DNA of the CDR3: TGTGCCAGCAGTTTGCGCAATCAAGGGCAGCCCCAGCATTTT. It translates to CASSLRNQGQPQHF.

This chain joins TRBV7-2 and TRBJ2-1; D perhaps matches TRBD2 (6 bases). CDR1 SGHTA and CDR2 FQGNSA come from the germline V gene. V lost 6 bases, J lost 10 bases, and 16 bases lay in between. The CDR3 loop spans 13 amino acids. The CDR3 region is CASSRAGILEQFF. The DNA of the CDR3 is TGTGCCAGCAGTCGAGCGGGTATCTTAGAGCAGTTCTTC.

This chain uses TRBV7-9 with TRBJ2-7; D perhaps matches TRBD2 (5 bases). This CDR3 is 15 amino acids long. The germline V gene has CDR1 SEHNR and CDR2 FQNEAQ (reference sequence). Trimming took 6 bases from V and 2 from J, leaving 17 bases between them. The DNA of the CDR3 is TGTGCCAGCAGTGGTGGACGGGGAAAGACCTACGAGCAGTACTTC. Its protein is CASSGGRGKTYEQYF.

CDR3 sequence reads: CASSGRGAGNTIYF. Here the CDR3 DNA reads TGTGCCAGCAGCGGCCGAGGGGCAGGAAACACCATATATTTT. V gene TRBV5-4 combines with J gene TRBJ1-3; D is possibly TRBD1 (5 bases). The V end was cut by 4 bases, the J end by 4 bases, with 12 bases between. Germline V lookup: CDR1 SGHNT, CDR2 YYREEE (reference sequence). The CDR3 totals 14 residues.

This sequence joins TRBV9 and TRBJ2-6, with D unclear. The germline V gene has CDR1 SGDLS and CDR2 YYNGEE. The CDR3 runs 15 residues. V lost 1 base and J 2 bases, leaving 7 bases between the germline ends. In nucleotides, the CDR3 is TGTGCCAGCAGCGTAACCCTCGCTGGGGCCAACGTCCTGACTTTC. As protein: CASSVTLAGANVLTF.

The rearrangement uses TRBV9 and TRBJ1-3, with unresolved D. V was clipped by 0 bases and J by 4 bases, with 8 bases between them. The CDR3 spans 14 residues. Germline-derived CDR1 and CDR2 are SGDLS and YYNGEE. The CDR3 DNA reads TGTGCCAGCAGCGTAGGGGGAACGGGAAACACCATATATTTT. Protein product: CASSVGGTGNTIYF.

This sequence joins TRBV6-6 and TRBJ1-4; D is unresolved. The germline V gene encodes CDR1 MNHNY and CDR2 SVGAGI (reference sequence). This CDR3 has 15 residues. Trimming removed 0 bases at V and 2 bases at J, with 7 bases between. Here the CDR3 reads CASSYSPGTNEKLFF. CDR3 nucleotides: TGTGCCAGCAGTTACTCCCCCGGGACTAATGAAAAACTGTTTTTT.

This chain connects TRBV5-8 to TRBJ2-5, with TRBD2 identical over 7 bases. This CDR3 comprises 17 residues. The V segment lost 0 bases and the J segment 2 bases; nucleotides outside the gene matches: 10. Germline CDR1 and CDR2: SGHTS and YDEGEE. The CDR3: CASSLDYGASGQETQYF. CDR3 DNA: TGTGCCAGCAGCTTGGATTATGGGGCTAGCGGACAAGAGACCCAGTACTTC.

The V call is TRBV6-6, the J call TRBJ1-5, with D perhaps TRBD1 (5 bases). Germline values: CDR1 MNHNY, CDR2 SVGAGI (reference sequence). V shed 2 bases and J shed 0 bases, with 8 bases lying between them. The CDR3 is 15 amino acids. The CDR3 DNA sequence: TGTGCCAGCAGTTACAGGGGACTTAGCAATCAGCCCCAGCATTTT. Its protein is CASSYRGLSNQPQHF.

CDR3 sequence (DNA): TGCGCCAGCAGCTTGGGAGACAGCCTTTGGGGCTACACCTTC. This translates into CASSLGDSLWGYTF. This chain links TRBV5-1 with TRBJ1-2; maybe TRBD1 (5 bases). CDR1 is SGHRS, CDR2 YFSETQ, per germline. V was clipped by 0 bases and J by 8 bases, with 14 bases between them. This CDR3 has 14 residues.

CDR3: CASSLEGGWDTGELFF. CDR3 bases: TGTGCCAGCAGCTTAGAGGGGGGCTGGGACACCGGGGAGCTGTTTTTT. This chain uses TRBV11-2 with TRBJ2-2; D is perhaps TRBD1 or TRBD2 (6 bases each). This CDR3 is built from 16 residues. V was pared by 0 bases and J by 3 bases, with 11 bases between. The V gene's germline CDR1 is SGHAT and CDR2 FQNNGV.